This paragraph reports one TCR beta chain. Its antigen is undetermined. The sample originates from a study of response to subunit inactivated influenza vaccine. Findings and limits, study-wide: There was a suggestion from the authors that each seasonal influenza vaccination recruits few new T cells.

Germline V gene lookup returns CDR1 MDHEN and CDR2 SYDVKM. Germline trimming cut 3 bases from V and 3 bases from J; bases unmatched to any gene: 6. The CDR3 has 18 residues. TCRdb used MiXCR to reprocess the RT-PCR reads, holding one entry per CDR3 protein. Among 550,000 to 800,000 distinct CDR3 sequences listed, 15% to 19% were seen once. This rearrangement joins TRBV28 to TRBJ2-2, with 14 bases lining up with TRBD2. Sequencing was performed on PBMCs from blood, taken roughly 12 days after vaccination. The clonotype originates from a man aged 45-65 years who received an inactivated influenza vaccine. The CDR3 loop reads CASSLTSGGASDTGELFF. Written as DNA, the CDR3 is TGTGCCAGCAGTTTGACTAGCGGGGGGGCTAGTGACACCGGGGAGCTGTTTTTT.